Presented here are 32 T cell receptor beta chains from one specimen sequenced in a study of cytomegalovirus exposure and HLA in healthy donors. The PCR used 60 Vbeta and 13 Jbeta primers. TCRdb's copy holds only in-frame clones and misses some; the assay was immunoSEQ multiplex PCR. The sample gives 150,000 to 200,000 clones, less than 90% of which show up once; roughly 4.3% is in the top ten. Sequencing used PBMCs. These receptors originate from a man in his forties or fifties in good health and CMV-seropositive.

The V and J genes are TRBV6-5 and TRBJ1-1, with D uncertain. Germline values: CDR1 MNHEY, CDR2 SVGAGI. This CDR3 has 13 residues. V gave up 5 bases and J gave up 5 bases, with 12 bases separating them. The CDR3 region is CASSAYSGTEAFF. In nucleotides, the CDR3 is TGTGCCAGCAGTGCCTACAGTGGAACTGAAGCTTTCTTT.

CDR3 loop: CASRDSTNYGYTF. The CDR3 DNA sequence: TGTGCCAGCAGGGACAGTACTAACTATGGCTACACCTTC. This sequence joins TRBV25-1 and TRBJ1-2; weak D call: TRBD1 (6 bases). With 6 bases removed from V and 0 bases from J, the gap between germline ends came to 8 bases. The germline gives CDR1 MGHDK, CDR2 SYGVNS. The CDR3 totals 13 residues.

The chain links TRBV5-1 to TRBJ1-6; 7 bases fit TRBD1. The CDR3 sequence is 15 residues long. The germline V gene encodes CDR1 SGHRS and CDR2 YFSETQ. V gave up 3 bases and J gave up 4 bases; unmatched junction bases: 4. CDR3 sequence (DNA): TGCGCCAGCAGCTCCGGGACAGCATATAATTCACCCCTCCACTTT. As protein: CASSSGTAYNSPLHF.

CDR3 nucleotides: TGCAGCGTTGTGATGGACAACTCCTACGAGCAGTACTTC. Translated, it gives CSVVMDNSYEQYF. The chain recombines TRBV29-1 with TRBJ2-5; D is perhaps TRBD1 (5 bases). The J call may be faulty, since TRBJ2-7 better matches the DNA end. Looked up from germline, CDR1 is SQVTM and CDR2 is ANQGSEA. The CDR3 sequence is 13 residues long.

For the CDR3, the DNA is TGCGCCAGCAGCGTCAACAGGGAAAACAATGAGCAGTTCTTC. It encodes CASSVNRENNEQFF. V usage is TRBV5-1 and J usage is TRBJ2-1; D might be TRBD1 (6 bases). The germline V gene has CDR1 SGHRS and CDR2 YFSETQ. Trimming took 4 bases from V and 5 from J, leaving 13 bases between them. The CDR3 runs to 14 residues. The full variable domain, its missing parts supplied by reference TRBV5-1 and TRBJ2-1, is KAGVTQTPRYLIKTRGQQVTLSCSPISGHRSVSWYQQTPGQGLQFLFEYFSETQRNKGNFPGRFSGRQFSNSRSEMNVSTLELGDSALYLCASSVNRENNEQFFGPGTRLTVL.

J is TRBJ2-7 and V is TRBV7-2, with a possible D match to TRBD2 (6 bases). The germline V and J ends were trimmed by 0 bases and 2 bases, with 17 bases remaining between them. The CDR3 is 17 amino acids. Germline V gives CDR1 SGHTA, CDR2 FQGNSA. CDR3 nucleotides: TGTGCCAGCAGCTTAGCAGGCGGGAACCCCTTTCCCTACGAGCAGTACTTC. Amino acids: CASSLAGGNPFPYEQYF.

The chain combines TRBV5-1 with TRBJ2-1, with 14 bases lining up with TRBD2. The CDR3 runs to 19 residues. Germline CDR1 SGHRS, CDR2 YFSETQ. J gave up 7 bases and V 4 bases, and 16 bases lay outside the gene matches. The CDR3 region has the DNA TGCGCCAGCAGCGGGGACAGTGGACTAGCGGGGGGTACTCGAAATGAGCAGTTCTTC. It translates to CASSGDSGLAGGTRNEQFF.

The chain carries TRBV4-2 and TRBJ2-1, with D perhaps matching TRBD2 (6 bases). V was pared by 1 base and J by 2 bases, with 12 bases between. Germline-derived CDR1 and CDR2 are LGHNA and YNFKEQ. This CDR3 is 16 amino acids long. The CDR3 is CASSQVASETYNEQFF. The CDR3 DNA follows: TGTGCCAGCAGCCAAGTGGCTAGCGAGACCTACAATGAGCAGTTCTTC.

V usage is TRBV14 and J usage is TRBJ2-1, with no clear D. Trimming took 4 bases from V and 3 from J, leaving 10 bases between them. The CDR3 runs 14 residues. The V gene's germline CDR1 is SGHDN and CDR2 FVKESK. The CDR3 sequence is CASSLPGIYNEQFF. The CDR3 nucleotides are TGTGCCAGCAGCCTTCCGGGTATCTACAATGAGCAGTTCTTC. The complete variable domain, with remaining parts taken from reference TRBV14 and TRBJ2-1, reads EAGVTQFPSHSVIEKGQTVTLRCDPISGHDNLYWYRRVMGKEIKFLLHFVKESKQDESGMPNNRFLAERTGGTYSTLKVQPAELEDSGVYFCASSLPGIYNEQFFGPGTRLTVL.

The V and J genes are TRBV19 and TRBJ1-5; a possible D gene is TRBD1 (5 bases). The length of the CDR3 is 15 residues. Trimming stripped 3 bases from V and 2 bases from J, with 11 bases between. The germline V gene has CDR1 LNHDA and CDR2 SQIVND (reference sequence). The CDR3 reads CASSMRRGGNQPQHF. The DNA of the CDR3 is TGTGCCAGTAGTATGCGGAGGGGAGGCAATCAGCCCCAGCATTTT.

This clone has more than one count but fewer than ten. V usage is TRBV4-1 and J usage is TRBJ2-2, with 8 bases matching TRBD1. CDR1 is MGHRA, CDR2 YSYEKL, per germline. This CDR3 has 15 amino acids. Trimming at V came to 4 bases and at J to 2 bases, leaving 3 bases not matched to a gene. DNA for the CDR3: TGCGCCAGCAGCCCGGACAGGGATAACACCGGGGAGCTGTTTTTT. This translates into CASSPDRDNTGELFF.

The chain uses TRBV6-1 and TRBJ2-1; 12 nucleotides match TRBD2. The germline V gene has CDR1 MNHNS and CDR2 SASEGT. CDR3 length: 15 residues. The J segment lost 4 bases and the V segment lost 7 bases, leaving 5 bases of the junction unmatched. The CDR3 here is CASTTGTSGYNEQFF. The CDR3 DNA reads TGTGCCAGCACCACCGGGACTAGCGGGTACAATGAGCAGTTCTTC.

This clone has only a few counts. CDR3 bases: TGTGCCATCAGCAAACAGGGGGCGGACACTGAAGCTTTCTTT. Translated, it gives CAISKQGADTEAFF. V and J are TRBV10-3 and TRBJ1-1, with TRBD1 matching 9 bases. CDR1 ENHRY and CDR2 SYGVKD come from the germline V gene. Germline trimming cut 6 bases from V and 3 bases from J; bases unmatched to any gene: 5. The CDR3 runs 14 residues.

DNA for the CDR3: TGTGCCAGCAGCCCCCAGGGGGCGCGGCAAGAGACCCAGTACTTC. It specifies CASSPQGARQETQYF. The chain carries TRBV7-2 and TRBJ2-5; 8 bases line up with TRBD1. The CDR3 runs to 15 residues. Germline trimming cut 5 bases from V and 2 bases from J; bases unmatched to any gene: 7. The germline V gene has CDR1 SGHTA and CDR2 FQGNSA. The full variable domain, with the rest looked up from reference TRBV7-2 and TRBJ2-5, is GAGVSQSPSNKVTEKGKDVELRCDPISGHTALYWYRQSLGQGLEFLIYFQGNSAPDKSGLPSDRFSAERTGGSVSTLTIQRTQQEDSAVYLCASSPQGARQETQYFGPGTRLLVL.

This clone turned up a few times. V and J are TRBV7-2 and TRBJ2-2, with TRBD2 matching 14 bases. There are 16 residues in the CDR3. The ends lost 3 bases at V and 7 bases at J; junction bases unmatched: 4. Germline CDR1 SGHTA, CDR2 FQGNSA. The CDR3 nucleotides read TGTGCCAGCAGCTTTCCGGGACTAGCGGGAGTCGGGGAGCTGTTTTTT. As protein: CASSFPGLAGVGELFF.

The chain combines TRBV6-6 with TRBJ1-2, with 7 bases that match TRBD1. The CDR3 has 15 residues. Unmatched junction bases numbered 11, after V lost 6 bases and J lost 4 bases. The germline V gene has CDR1 MNHNY and CDR2 SVGAGI (reference sequence). In DNA, the CDR3 is TGTGCCAGCAGCACAGTGACAGGGACGGTCTATGGCTACACCTTC. This codes for CASSTVTGTVYGYTF.

This clone came up once. The chain has TRBV2 and TRBJ2-3; TRBD2 aligns across 7 bases. Germline V gene data show CDR1 as SNHLY and CDR2 as FYNNEI. The CDR3 loop spans 12 amino acids. J lost 5 bases, V lost 6 bases, and 2 bases had no gene match. CDR3 bases: TGTGCCAGCAGCGTAGCGGGAGATACGCAGTATTTT. This encodes CASSVAGDTQYF.

The CDR3 reads CASNPGDGGADTQYF. The DNA for the CDR3 is TGTGCCAGCAACCCTGGAGACGGGGGGGCAGATACGCAGTATTTT. V and J are TRBV28 and TRBJ2-3; 8 nucleotides match TRBD2. With 7 bases clipped from V and 4 bases from J, the junction kept 10 bases outside the gene matches. The germline V gene encodes CDR1 MDHEN and CDR2 SYDVKM. The CDR3 extends over 15 amino acids.

The chain uses TRBV7-2 and TRBJ2-2, with TRBD2 matching over 7 bases. CDR1 and CDR2 from the germline V gene are SGHTA and FQGNSA. This CDR3 region has 17 residues. V was pared by 2 bases and J by 1 base, with 7 bases of the junction left unmatched. The CDR3: CASSLYGTTQNTGELFF. CDR3 bases: TGTGCCAGCAGCTTATATGGGACTACCCAGAACACCGGGGAGCTGTTTTTT.

This sequence joins TRBV28 and TRBJ1-1; tentatively, D is TRBD1 (5 bases). The CDR3 totals 11 residues. Germline V lookup: CDR1 MDHEN, CDR2 SYDVKM. V lost 4 bases, J lost 5 bases, and 5 bases lay in between. The CDR3 loop is CASSYRTEAFF. The DNA of the CDR3 is TGTGCCAGCAGTTACAGGACTGAAGCTTTCTTT.

This sequence joins TRBV10-2 and TRBJ1-1, with 8 bases fitting TRBD1. The V and J ends lost 6 bases and 1 base, in that order; junction bases with no gene match: 22. CDR1 is WSHSY and CDR2 is SAAADI in the germline V gene. The CDR3 runs 20 residues. Written as DNA, the CDR3 is TGCGCCAGCAGGTCGAACACCGTCAGGGGGCTTACGAGGGGGAACACTGAAGCTTTCTTT. Translated: CASRSNTVRGLTRGNTEAFF.

The chain is built from TRBV6-6 and TRBJ2-2; 12 positions agree with TRBD2. Germline V CDR1 and CDR2: MNHNY, SVGAGI (reference sequence). This CDR3 region has 16 residues. The trim removed 10 bases at V and 4 bases at J, leaving 10 bases unmatched. The CDR3 is CAIFLAGGPTTGELFF. As DNA, the CDR3 is TGTGCCATTTTCCTAGCGGGAGGGCCGACCACCGGGGAGCTGTTTTTT.

The chain employs TRBV19 and TRBJ1-1; 7 bases match TRBD1. The CDR3 totals 15 residues. Looked up from germline, CDR1 is LNHDA and CDR2 is SQIVND (reference sequence). V trimming: 0 bases; J trimming: 8 bases; junction bases outside the gene matches: 9. Here the CDR3 reads CASSIEQGRQLEAFF. CDR3 DNA sequence: TGTGCCAGTAGTATAGAACAGGGGAGGCAACTGGAAGCTTTCTTT.

The CDR3, as DNA: TGTGCCAGCAGCTCCAAGACAGGAAACTATGGCTACACCTTC. Translating gives CASSSKTGNYGYTF. The chain carries TRBV7-2 and TRBJ1-2, with a possible D match to TRBD1 (6 bases). Germline V gene sequence: CDR1 SGHTA, CDR2 FQGNSA. There are 14 residues in the CDR3. V was shortened by 4 bases and J by 2 bases, with 11 bases between the two germline ends. Using reference TRBV7-2 and TRBJ1-2 for the parts outside the CDR3, the full variable domain is GAGVSQSPSNKVTEKGKDVELRCDPISGHTALYWYRQSLGQGLEFLIYFQGNSAPDKSGLPSDRFSAERTGGSVSTLTIQRTQQEDSAVYLCASSSKTGNYGYTFGSGTRLTVV.

The chain links TRBV5-1 to TRBJ2-5, with 7 bases aligning to TRBD2. The CDR3 is 15 residues long. CDR1 is SGHRS, CDR2 YFSETQ, per germline. Trimming cost V 4 bases and J 11 bases; bases outside gene matches: 17. Here the CDR3 DNA reads TGCGCCAGCAGCCCCGTAGCGGGCCCACCCTCGGAGCAGTACTTC. This encodes CASSPVAGPPSEQYF. Together with reference TRBV5-1 and TRBJ2-5, the CDR3 gives the full variable domain: KAGVTQTPRYLIKTRGQQVTLSCSPISGHRSVSWYQQTPGQGLQFLFEYFSETQRNKGNFPGRFSGRQFSNSRSEMNVSTLELGDSALYLCASSPVAGPPSEQYFGPGTRLLVL.

The V gene is TRBV30, the J gene TRBJ2-7; tentative D call: TRBD2 (7 bases). CDR1 GTSNPN and CDR2 SVGIG come from the germline V gene (reference sequence). V shed 1 base and J shed 7 bases, with 14 bases lying between them. This CDR3 has 13 amino acids. In DNA, the CDR3 is TGTGCCTGGAGTGGTTGGGGGGGCGCTGAGCAGTACTTC. Its translation is CAWSGWGGAEQYF.

This chain joins TRBV6-1 and TRBJ2-7; possible D gene TRBD2, 5 bases. CDR1 is MNHNS, CDR2 SASEGT, per germline. V lost 6 bases, J lost 7 bases, and 10 bases lay in between. This CDR3 region has 11 residues. CDR3 coding DNA: TGTGCCAGCAGCCCCCCGGGGGAGCAGTACTTC. Protein product: CASSPPGEQYF.

V usage is TRBV7-9 and J usage is TRBJ1-4; D is ambiguous. The CDR3 has 12 residues. Germline V gene lookup returns CDR1 SEHNR and CDR2 FQNEAQ (reference sequence). V was clipped by 1 base and J by 13 bases, with 10 bases between them. CDR3 sequence (DNA): TGTGCCAGCAGCTTAGGAGGCTTAGGACTGTTTTTT. Protein: CASSLGGLGLFF.

The chain carries TRBV30 and TRBJ2-7; TRBD1 aligns across 7 bases. Germline values: CDR1 GTSNPN, CDR2 SVGIG (reference sequence). The CDR3 consists of 13 residues. Trimming at V came to 2 bases and at J to 6 bases, leaving 7 bases not matched to a gene. In DNA, the CDR3 is TGTGCCTGGAGTACCGACAGGGTGGGCGAGCAGTACTTC. Residues: CAWSTDRVGEQYF.

The chain joins TRBV28 to TRBJ1-6; D is perhaps TRBD1 (6 bases). This CDR3 spans 17 amino acids. The V gene's germline CDR1 is MDHEN and CDR2 SYDVKM. V was trimmed by 1 base and J by 6 bases, leaving 16 bases between them. The CDR3 DNA sequence: TGTGCCAGCAGTTTATCCCTACAGGGAGTGGGTAATTCACCCCTCCACTTT. Protein: CASSLSLQGVGNSPLHF.

The chain links TRBV7-3 to TRBJ2-7; the match to TRBD1 covers 7 bases. V shed 3 bases and J 7 bases; nucleotides not matched to a gene: 6. The CDR3 has 13 residues. Germline loops: CDR1 SGHTA, CDR2 FQGTGA. The CDR3 DNA sequence: TGTGCCAGCAGCTTGAGGGGGCTGGAGGAGCAGTACTTC. Translated, it gives CASSLRGLEEQYF. The full variable domain, with the rest looked up from reference TRBV7-3 and TRBJ2-7, is GAGVSQTPSNKVTEKGKYVELRCDPISGHTALYWYRQSLGQGPEFLIYFQGTGAADDSGLPNDRFFAVRPEGSVSTLKIQRTERGDSAVYLCASSLRGLEEQYFGPGTRLTVT.

The chain joins TRBV28 to TRBJ1-2; D not resolved. Germline V gives CDR1 MDHEN, CDR2 SYDVKM. V dropped 5 bases and J dropped 4 bases, with 11 bases sitting between them. CDR3 length: 13 residues. Here the CDR3 reads CASSAATFYGYTF. The CDR3 DNA reads TGTGCCAGCAGTGCTGCTACCTTCTATGGCTACACCTTC.